The subject of this entry is one TCR beta chain. This clonotype was seen at least ten times. Its antigen is unknown. No base quality values were provided; no much bigger clone lies one nucleotide off. The CDR3 goes from the cysteine to the phenylalanine over 14 residues. The retained sequence is limited to the CDR3, 42 bases, with the frame set at the first base. Looking up the germline V gene (reference sequence) yields CDR1 MNHEY and CDR2 SMNVEV. V is shortened by 0 bases, J by 4 bases, and the region joining them spans 9 bases. This entry is derived from a study of human T cells and chemical hapten exposure (dated by TCRdb to about 2021). For context, the study as a whole: For sensitization, 2% DPC in acetone was applied to a 2 cm by 2 cm area of upper inner arm skin. Patients additionally received weekly therapeutic DPC doses to the scalp throughout the approximately 24-week study period. Patch tests used Finn chambers with 0.01% DPC on the upper back, scored after 6 days by International Contact Dermatitis Research Group standards. The mostly female patient cohort included alopecia areata with under or over 50% scalp involvement, alopecia totalis and alopecia universalis. Libraries were combined into a pool for sequencing, and differences in TCR yield between samples came mainly from small differences in library volumes within the pool. The study tracked peripheral blood TCR repertoire changes in vivo during primary and secondary sensitization to the hapten diphenylcyclopropenone (DPC) in alopecia patients. Blood samples were taken from patients before sensitization (week 0) and then at 2, 6 and about 24 weeks after DPC sensitization. Blood for TCR sequencing was provided by twenty-nine alopecia patients at one to four time points (pre-sensitization, 2, 6 and 24 weeks).

The intended sense of this specimen's time point label: patch test 1, 2 weeks after DPC sensitization. This specimen's treatment or condition label, interpreted: therapeutic diphenylcyclopropenone sensitization with weekly scalp DPC. At every patch-test visit, the blood draw took place before the patch test was put on. To be eligible, patients had to be aged 18 to 70, diagnosed with alopecia and judged suitable for DPC therapy, while pregnant patients were excluded. Total RNA was extracted from unfractionated whole blood collected in Tempus Blood RNA tubes. Beyond this particular receptor, the publication reports: After repeated subsampling, the strength of the expansion versus patch-test correlation and the threshold at which it became significant changed. Because all patients had alopecia, a presumed autoimmune disease, the immune response of the patients might differ from that of healthy individuals. Significantly more large CDR3 similarity clusters were formed by expanded TCRs than by pre-sensitization or healthy control sets, consistent with antigen-driven responses. The number of PT1 expanded TCRs positively correlated with patch test score, significant at thresholds 8, 16 and 32 but not 4. DPC sensitization did not change the number of TCRs with a frequency above 1 in 1000, and there was no evidence of changes in global repertoire structure.

The library relied on RACE. TCRdb shows the sequencer as NextSeq 500. Library preparation attached unique molecular identifiers to individual cDNA molecules for quantitative, reproducible TCR counting. Both TCR alpha and TCR beta chains were sequenced from each blood RNA sample. The paper's processing steps were these. The median number of TCRs per sample was approximately 98,000, ranging from roughly 20,000 to 700,000. V, J and CDR3 annotation of the TCR reads was performed with the Decombinator software suite. For PS versus PT1 abundance plots, all samples were subsampled to the same number of TCRs (28,000). TCRs were defined as expanded if absent before sensitization and observed at least eight times at the 2-week time point. TCRdb reprocessed the public reads (quality trimming at Q25 with fastp, clone calling with MiXCR) and kept in-frame beta chains. Each entry is one CDR3 protein sequence, shown with its most common DNA and genes. TCRdb, rather than the study authors, made the V and J calls. Here the sample has approximately 340,000 distinct CDR3 sequences; roughly 6.9% occur a single time. The top ten clonotypes cover 8% to 9% of the sample.

Sequencing used whole blood, obtained in connection with sensitization to the hapten diphenylcyclopropenone (DPC). This chain joins TRBV27 to TRBJ1-1; the D gene is possibly TRBD1, with 6 bases matching. The receptor's source is a woman aged 18-29 years with alopecia areata. Some clones in this sample may be carry-over from other donors' samples. The nucleotides are TGTGCCAGCAGTTTATCGCAGGGGATCACTGAAGCTTTCTTT. The resulting protein is CASSLSQGITEAFF.